Presented here are 26 T cell receptor beta chains from one specimen sequenced in a study of T cell responses to AZD1222 COVID-19 vaccine. The repertoire was sequenced with immunoSEQ multiplex PCR; TCRdb's copy has only in-frame clones and lacks some. The sample carries some 140,000 clones, about 91% recorded once. Material: peripheral blood, obtained 28 days after the second AZD1222 dose. The source is an adult who received the AZD1222 COVID-19 vaccine.

The chain carries TRBV6-1 and TRBJ1-6, with TRBD1 as a possible D gene (6 bases). V was pared by 1 base and J by 8 bases, with 6 bases between. CDR3 length: 13 residues. CDR1 is MNHNS, CDR2 SASEGT, per germline. The DNA of the CDR3 is TGTGCCAGCAGTGAAGACAGGGATTCACCCCTCCACTTT. Its protein is CASSEDRDSPLHF.

The chain has TRBV19 and TRBJ2-1; 11 positions agree with TRBD2. Per germline, CDR1 LNHDA and CDR2 SQIVND (reference sequence). This CDR3 spans 16 amino acids. V trimming: 7 bases; J trimming: 1 base; junction bases outside the gene matches: 6. The CDR3 nucleotides are TGTGCCAGTACAACTACTAGCGGGAGTTCCTACAATGAGCAGTTCTTC. Translating gives CASTTTSGSSYNEQFF.

The chain joins TRBV12-5 to TRBJ2-3, with D maybe TRBD2 (6 bases). The V end was cut by 6 bases, the J end by 11 bases, with 18 bases between. This CDR3 comprises 13 residues. The germline gives CDR1 LGHNT, CDR2 FRNRAP. CDR3 bases: TGTGCTAGTGGCCGGGGAGGAGGTGATGAGCAGTATTTT. Amino acids: CASGRGGGDEQYF.

The chain uses TRBV6-5 and TRBJ1-2, with D possibly TRBD1 on 5 matching bases. CDR1 is MNHEY and CDR2 is SVGAGI in the germline V gene. The CDR3 loop spans 12 amino acids. Trimming pared 4 bases from V and 5 bases from J, leaving 8 bases between. CDR3 DNA sequence: TGTGCCAGCAGTTCCGGGGGGTATGGCTACACCTTC. Protein: CASSSGGYGYTF.

V gene TRBV7-3 combines with J gene TRBJ2-2, with D tentatively TRBD2 (5 bases). V lost 4 bases and J 5 bases, leaving 11 bases between the germline ends. CDR1 and CDR2 (germline): SGHTA, FQGTGA. The CDR3 has 14 residues. The CDR3 nucleotides read TGTGCCAGCAGCTGGGGAGAAGGAACCGGGGAGCTGTTTTTT. This gives the protein CASSWGEGTGELFF.

This sequence joins TRBV3-1 (or the pseudogene TRBV3-2) and TRBJ1-2; 7 bases align to TRBD1. The germline V gene has CDR1 LGHDT and CDR2 YNNKEL (reference sequence). The V and J ends lost 6 bases and 8 bases, in that order; junction bases with no gene match: 9. This CDR3 contains 13 residues. The CDR3 loop reads CASSLQGPLGYTF. CDR3 DNA: TGTGCCAGCAGTCTACAGGGGCCCTTGGGCTACACCTTC.

The chain combines TRBV6-5 with TRBJ1-5; D is uncertain. The germline V gene encodes CDR1 MNHEY and CDR2 SVGAGI. With 7 bases removed from V and 1 base from J, the gap between germline ends came to 8 bases. CDR3 length: 13 amino acids. This CDR3 reads CASTHMSNQPQHF. In DNA, the CDR3 is TGTGCCAGCACCCATATGAGCAATCAGCCCCAGCATTTT.

The genes are TRBV29-1 and TRBJ2-4; weak D call: TRBD2 (6 bases). Trimming left V 6 bases short and J 6 bases short, with 9 bases between. Germline V lookup: CDR1 SQVTM, CDR2 ANQGSEA. This CDR3 has 11 amino acids. The DNA for the CDR3 is TGCAGCGTGACGACTAGAAACATTCAGTACTTC. Translating gives CSVTTRNIQYF.

The chain employs TRBV9 and TRBJ1-1; 8 positions match TRBD1. Germline CDR1 reads SGDLS; CDR2 reads YYNGEE. The trim removed 4 bases at V and 1 base at J, leaving 9 bases unmatched. This CDR3 has 16 amino acids. The CDR3 coding sequence is TGTGCCAGCAGCAAAAATCTCGGACAGGGGAACACTGAAGCTTTCTTT. It encodes CASSKNLGQGNTEAFF.

The rearrangement joins TRBV19 to TRBJ2-3; maybe TRBD1 (7 bases). This CDR3 is built from 12 residues. Germline lookup yields CDR1 LNHDA and CDR2 SQIVND (reference sequence). V lost 8 bases, J lost 6 bases, and 12 bases lay in between. Here the CDR3 reads CASRGGGDTQYF. As DNA, the CDR3 is TGTGCCAGTCGAGGAGGGGGCGATACGCAGTATTTT.

The gene calls are TRBV20-1 and TRBJ2-5, with unresolved D. The CDR3 runs to 10 residues. Germline V gene sequence: CDR1 DFQATT, CDR2 SNEGSKA (reference sequence). The germline V and J ends were trimmed by 6 bases and 2 bases, with 4 bases remaining between them. The CDR3 DNA sequence: TGCAGTGCGGGACAAGAGACCCAGTACTTC. This gives the protein CSAGQETQYF.

This clone was detected only once. This chain links TRBV18 with TRBJ2-1, with 9 bases that match TRBD1. There are 16 residues in the CDR3. CDR1 is KGHSH and CDR2 is LQKENI in the germline V gene. V lost 6 bases, J lost 7 bases, and 13 bases stayed unmatched. CDR3 in DNA: TGTGCCAGCTCCTATAGTACTACAGGGGGCTCGAATGAGCAGTTCTTC. Protein: CASSYSTTGGSNEQFF.

The gene calls are TRBV6-5 and TRBJ1-5, with 9 bases matching TRBD1. This CDR3 is built from 15 residues. CDR1 and CDR2 from the germline V gene are MNHEY and SVGAGI. Unmatched junction bases numbered 4, after V lost 6 bases and J lost 1 base. The CDR3 DNA is TGTGCCAGCAGGAGGGGGACAGGGAGCAATCAGCCCCAGCATTTT. It codes for CASRRGTGSNQPQHF.

V is TRBV5-1 and J is TRBJ1-1; D remains unclear. The CDR3 consists of 16 residues. V was trimmed by 2 bases and J by 3 bases, leaving 17 bases between them. Germline CDR1 reads SGHRS; CDR2 reads YFSETQ. CDR3 sequence: CASSFSTLTRHTEAFF. CDR3 nucleotides: TGCGCCAGCAGCTTCAGTACGCTAACTCGGCACACTGAAGCTTTCTTT.

The V gene is TRBV5-1, the J gene TRBJ2-2; D might be TRBD1 or TRBD2, each matching 5 bases. The V gene lost 2 bases and the J gene lost 3 bases, with 11 bases spanning the gap. Germline-derived CDR1 and CDR2 are SGHRS and YFSETQ. This CDR3 is 15 amino acids long. Here the CDR3 reads CASSLPGTHTGELFF. CDR3 in DNA: TGCGCCAGCAGCTTACCCGGGACCCACACCGGGGAGCTGTTTTTT.

For the CDR3, the DNA is TGTGCCAGCTCACCTCAACTGGACCAGAGCAATGAGCAGTTCTTC. Amino acid sequence: CASSPQLDQSNEQFF. The rearrangement uses TRBV18 and TRBJ2-1, with unresolved D. Trimming cost V 3 bases and J 6 bases, with 15 bases left between them. The CDR3 spans 15 residues. The germline V gene encodes CDR1 KGHSH and CDR2 LQKENI.

The chain combines TRBV19 with TRBJ1-2; the match to TRBD1 covers 9 bases. The CDR3 runs 18 residues. J gave up 1 base and V 4 bases, and 13 bases lay outside the gene matches. Germline CDR1 and CDR2: LNHDA and SQIVND (reference sequence). As DNA, the CDR3 is TGTGCCAGTAGTACAAGGGGCATGGGACAGGGCCTTAACTATGGCTACACCTTC. Its protein is CASSTRGMGQGLNYGYTF.

V gene TRBV27 combines with J gene TRBJ1-1; D gene unclear. The CDR3 consists of 12 residues. The V gene lost 4 bases and the J gene lost 8 bases, with 11 bases spanning the gap. In germline, CDR1 is MNHEY, CDR2 SMNVEV (reference sequence). CDR3 nucleotides: TGTGCCAGCAGTTCACCCTTCACGGAAGCTTTCTTT. Translation gives CASSSPFTEAFF.

The chain is built from TRBV7-9 and TRBJ2-1, with 14 bases fitting TRBD2. Losses at the gene ends were 4 bases for V and 8 bases for J; bases not matched to a gene: 4. CDR1 is SEHNR, CDR2 FQNEAQ, per germline (reference sequence). CDR3 size: 15 residues. The CDR3 DNA follows: TGTGCCAGCAGCTCGGGACTAGCGGGGGTCGATGAGCAGTTCTTC. This gives the protein CASSSGLAGVDEQFF.

This sequence joins TRBV24-1 and TRBJ2-3; tentatively, D is TRBD2 (5 bases). The CDR3 runs 15 residues. V lost 2 bases and J 3 bases, leaving 11 bases between the germline ends. Germline V lookup: CDR1 KGHDR, CDR2 SFDVKD. The CDR3 here is CATSDSTRGTDTQYF. DNA for the CDR3: TGTGCCACCAGTGATTCGACCAGAGGGACAGATACGCAGTATTTT.

The rearrangement uses TRBV29-1 and TRBJ2-1; a possible D gene is TRBD1 (6 bases). The V and J ends lost 4 bases and 2 bases respectively, with 12 bases between them. Germline values: CDR1 SQVTM, CDR2 ANQGSEA. The CDR3 has 14 amino acids. The CDR3 here is CSVGQGLTYNEQFF. CDR3 DNA: TGCAGCGTTGGGCAGGGGTTGACCTACAATGAGCAGTTCTTC.

The chain joins TRBV3-1 (or the pseudogene TRBV3-2) to TRBJ2-3, with TRBD2 identical over 16 bases. V shed 3 bases, J shed 5 bases, and the junction held 2 bases outside the gene matches. Germline loops: CDR1 LGHDT, CDR2 YNNKEL (reference sequence). The CDR3 spans 16 residues. CDR3: CASSQGLAGGGDTQYF. The CDR3 DNA sequence: TGTGCCAGCAGCCAGGGACTAGCGGGAGGGGGAGATACGCAGTATTTT.

The chain is built from TRBV30 and TRBJ2-3; no definite D call. CDR3 length: 12 residues. Germline-derived CDR1 and CDR2 are GTSNPN and SVGIG (reference sequence). Trimming removed 5 bases at V and 6 bases at J, with 12 bases between. The CDR3 coding sequence is TGTGCCTGGGCCGGCGACGGGGATACGCAGTATTTT. Its translation is CAWAGDGDTQYF.

This rearrangement joins TRBV5-5 to TRBJ1-1; D call uncertain. Germline V lookup: CDR1 SGHKS, CDR2 YYEKEE (reference sequence). V lost 4 bases and J lost 0, with 16 bases in between. CDR3 length: 16 residues. CDR3 loop: CASSPWYGRLNTEAFF. CDR3 in DNA: TGTGCCAGCAGCCCTTGGTACGGGAGGCTGAACACTGAAGCTTTCTTT.

CDR3 in amino acids: CASSPAEGETQYF. Here the CDR3 DNA reads TGTGCCAGCAGCCCCGCGGAGGGGGAGACCCAGTACTTC. This chain joins TRBV11-2 and TRBJ2-5; TRBD2 might be the D (6 bases). The V end lost 5 bases, the J end lost 5 bases, and 12 bases lay between the germline ends. The CDR3 runs 13 residues. The germline CDR1 and CDR2 sequences are SGHAT and FQNNGV.

This chain joins TRBV11-2 and TRBJ1-1, with no clear D. V dropped 3 bases and J dropped 3 bases, with 8 bases sitting between them. The CDR3 is 13 amino acids. Germline V lookup: CDR1 SGHAT, CDR2 FQNNGV. CDR3: CASSFGEYTEAFF. The CDR3 nucleotides read TGTGCCAGCAGCTTTGGAGAATACACTGAAGCTTTCTTT.